These T cell receptor beta chains were read from a single sample in a study of OX40 agonist ivuxolimab in advanced cancers. Method: immunoSEQ multiplex PCR; TCRdb's copy keeps in-frame clones and lacks some. The sample includes about 25,000 clones, roughly 79% of them seen just once. This sample comprised CD4+ or CD8+ T cells sorted from blood, obtained in a trial of the OX40 agonist ivuxolimab. The receptors come from an adult with an advanced solid tumor such as melanoma, head and neck, liver or kidney cancer. CDR3s include the opening cysteine and the closing phenylalanine or tryptophan. The D gene is left open where the match is weak. Size tells how often a clone was seen (once, few, many) or the class of an expanded clone, and some rows leave it out.

abundance	v_gene	j_gene	d_gene	CDR3aa	CDR3nt
-	TRBV10-3	TRBJ2-7	-	CAISEPTANEQYF	TGTGCCATCAGTGAGCCGACAGCAAACGAGCAGTACTTC
-	TRBV30	TRBJ2-2	TRBD1	CAWSLTGTGYSGELFF	TGTGCCTGGAGCCTAACCGGGACAGGGTATTCGGGGGAGCTGTTTTTT
-	TRBV2	TRBJ2-1	TRBD2	CASSVGLAGYNEQFF	TGTGCCAGCAGTGTGGGACTAGCGGGGTACAATGAGCAGTTCTTC
-	TRBV5-1	TRBJ1-4	-	CASSLGQNEKLFF	TGCGCCAGCAGCTTGGGACAGAATGAAAAACTGTTTTTT
few	TRBV5-1	TRBJ2-1	TRBD1	CASSSGGQGDEQFF	TGCGCCAGCAGCTCAGGGGGACAGGGGGATGAGCAGTTCTTC
few	TRBV5-1	TRBJ2-2	TRBD1	CASSLGQGAAGELFF	TGCGCCAGCAGCCTGGGACAGGGGGCTGCCGGGGAGCTGTTTTTT
few	TRBV5-8	TRBJ1-4	-	CASSLGLGDEKLFF	TGTGCCAGCAGCTTGGGTTTAGGGGATGAAAAACTGTTTTTT
-	TRBV5-1	TRBJ1-1	TRBD1	CASSLGTANTEAFF	TGCGCCAGCAGCCTAGGGACAGCGAACACTGAAGCTTTCTTT
-	TRBV5-1	TRBJ2-5	-	CASSWDIQETQYF	TGCGCCAGCAGCTGGGACATCCAAGAGACCCAGTACTTC
-	TRBV18	TRBJ1-1	-	CASSPSTPGGTEAFF	TGTGCCAGCTCACCGAGTACTCCCGGGGGTACTGAAGCTTTCTTT
-	TRBV7-8	TRBJ2-3	-	CASSEWGLDTQYF	TGTGCCAGCAGCGAATGGGGTCTAGATACGCAGTATTTT
-	TRBV6-6	TRBJ1-5	TRBD1	CASKGQGMVQPQHF	TGTGCCAGCAAAGGACAGGGTATGGTTCAGCCCCAGCATTTT
-	TRBV18	TRBJ2-3	TRBD2	CASPEAGGPSTDTQYF	TGTGCCAGCCCCGAAGCGGGGGGGCCGAGCACAGATACGCAGTATTTT
-	TRBV30	TRBJ2-3	TRBD2	CAWSPLTSGFLDTQYF	TGTGCCTGGAGTCCGCTGACTAGCGGGTTCTTGGATACGCAGTATTTT
-	TRBV11-1	TRBJ2-7	-	CASSTAGYEQYF	TGTGCCAGCAGCACAGCTGGCTACGAGCAGTACTTC
-	TRBV29-1	TRBJ2-2	TRBD1	CSVNPGGARGGELFF	TGCAGCGTTAACCCAGGGGGCGCGAGGGGCGGGGAGCTGTTTTTT
-	TRBV7-2	TRBJ1-4	TRBD1	CASSYRGWSNEKLFF	TGTGCCAGCAGCTACAGGGGGTGGTCTAATGAAAAACTGTTTTTT
-	TRBV2	TRBJ1-5	TRBD1	CASSQDRDFQPQHF	TGTGCCAGCAGTCAGGACAGGGACTTTCAGCCCCAGCATTTT
-	TRBV2	TRBJ2-3	-	CASSDLSGIQGDTQYF	TGTGCCAGCAGTGACCTCTCCGGGATCCAAGGAGATACGCAGTATTTT
few	TRBV2	TRBJ1-4	-	CASRSSEKLFF	TGTGCCAGCAGGTCCAGTGAAAAACTGTTTTTT
once	TRBV28	TRBJ2-7	TRBD2	CASRAPSGGVHEQYF	TGTGCCAGCAGAGCCCCTAGCGGGGGTGTGCACGAGCAGTACTTC
-	TRBV18	TRBJ2-1	TRBD1	CASSPVWTGRNNEQFF	TGTGCCAGCTCACCGGTGTGGACAGGGCGCAACAATGAGCAGTTCTTC
-	TRBV5-4	TRBJ2-2	-	CASSNDRLRTGELFF	TGTGCCAGCAGCAATGACAGGCTTCGGACCGGGGAGCTGTTTTTT
few	TRBV6-1	TRBJ2-5	-	CASSEATEGVRETQYF	TGTGCCAGCAGTGAAGCTACGGAGGGAGTAAGAGAGACCCAGTACTTC
-	TRBV7-9	TRBJ1-3	-	CASSARNTIYF	TGTGCCAGCAGCGCCCGAAACACCATATATTTT
once	TRBV7-8	TRBJ2-1	-	CASTSRQRNEQFF	TGTGCCAGCACCTCCAGGCAGAGGAATGAGCAGTTCTTC
once	TRBV5-6	TRBJ2-7	TRBD1	CASSYRQGSDEQYF	TGTGCCAGCAGCTACCGACAGGGCAGCGACGAGCAGTACTTC
-	TRBV30	TRBJ1-6	-	CACLSSYNSPLHF	TGTGCCTGTCTTAGCTCCTATAATTCACCCCTCCACTTT
-	TRBV7-6	TRBJ1-1	-	CASSPLGQGIAEAFF	TGTGCCAGCAGCCCCTTAGGCCAGGGGATCGCTGAAGCTTTCTTT
few	TRBV19	TRBJ2-7	-	CASSSREAYEQYF	TGTGCCAGTAGTAGCAGGGAGGCCTACGAGCAGTACTTC
-	TRBV7-9	TRBJ2-1	TRBD2	CASSLGRLADRRGNEQFF	TGTGCCAGCAGCTTAGGACGACTAGCGGACCGAAGAGGCAATGAGCAGTTCTTC
few	TRBV5-1	TRBJ1-2	-	CASRTTGPGYGYTF	TGCGCCAGCAGGACCACGGGGCCGGGCTATGGCTACACCTTC
few	TRBV16	TRBJ1-1	-	CASMGWDEAFF	TGTGCCAGCATGGGGTGGGATGAAGCTTTCTTT
-	TRBV10-2	TRBJ2-3	-	CASSEGRRGPSMDTQYF	TGCGCCAGCAGTGAAGGAAGGCGGGGGCCGAGTATGGATACGCAGTATTTT
once	TRBV10-1	TRBJ2-5	-	CASSDPKETQYF	TGCGCCAGCAGTGATCCGAAGGAGACCCAGTACTTC
-	TRBV4-1	TRBJ2-7	-	CASSQEGYYEQYF	TGCGCCAGCAGCCAAGAAGGGTACTACGAGCAGTACTTC
-	TRBV11-2	TRBJ2-1	TRBD2	CASSFVGGADEQFF	TGTGCCAGCAGCTTTGTCGGGGGGGCCGATGAGCAGTTCTTC
-	TRBV30	TRBJ1-2	-	CAWSVFSRSNYGYTF	TGTGCCTGGAGTGTATTCAGCCGCTCTAACTATGGCTACACCTTC
-	TRBV2	TRBJ2-3	-	CASSYIITDTQYF	TGTGCCAGCAGTTATATAATCACAGATACGCAGTATTTT
-	TRBV30	TRBJ2-6	-	CAWSVRFSGANVLTF	TGTGCCTGGAGTGTACGGTTCTCTGGGGCCAACGTCCTGACTTTC
few	TRBV5-5	TRBJ2-5	TRBD1	CASSQGTGKETQYF	TGTGCCAGCAGCCAAGGGACAGGGAAAGAGACCCAGTACTTC
-	TRBV19	TRBJ2-1	TRBD2	CATQRNVWAGGDGYDEQFF	TGTGCCACCCAGCGCAACGTCTGGGCGGGGGGGGACGGTTACGATGAGCAGTTCTTC
once	TRBV7-9	TRBJ1-2	-	CASSLKDSDNYGYTF	TGTGCCAGCAGCTTAAAAGATTCAGACAACTATGGCTACACCTTC
-	TRBV30	TRBJ1-3	-	CASPGLITGNTIYF	TGTGCCTCGCCGGGACTCATCACTGGAAACACCATATATTTT
-	TRBV6-5	TRBJ2-7	-	CASSYSSGLYEQYF	TGTGCCAGCAGTTACTCAAGTGGGTTGTACGAGCAGTACTTC
-	TRBV1	TRBJ2-3	-	CTSSQESLAGSDTQYF	TGCACCAGCAGCCAAGAAAGCCTAGCGGGGTCAGATACGCAGTATTTT
-	TRBV2	TRBJ1-1	TRBD1	CASILTGTGDREAFF	TGTGCCAGCATACTCACCGGGACAGGGGACAGGGAAGCTTTCTTT
-	TRBV7-9	TRBJ2-5	-	CASRTRQGGAKETQYF	TGTGCCAGCAGGACAAGACAGGGAGGGGCTAAAGAGACCCAGTACTTC
-	TRBV9	TRBJ1-2	-	CASSPAFGYTF	TGTGCCAGCAGCCCTGCTTTCGGCTACACCTTC
-	TRBV5-4	TRBJ2-3	-	CASSLRRNTDTQYF	TGTGCCAGCAGCTTGAGGCGGAACACAGATACGCAGTATTTT
-	TRBV18	TRBJ2-3	-	CASSPAGKSTDTQYF	TGTGCCAGCTCACCGGCAGGGAAGAGCACAGATACGCAGTATTTT
-	TRBV2	TRBJ1-2	-	CASSTLPGTDYGYTF	TGTGCCAGCAGCACCCTACCCGGGACGGACTATGGCTACACCTTC
-	TRBV19	TRBJ1-1	-	CASSIMRDSNTEAFF	TGTGCCAGTAGTATCATGAGAGACTCAAACACTGAAGCTTTCTTT
-	TRBV7-9	TRBJ1-5	-	CASSSPQGFQPQHF	TGTGCCAGCAGCTCGCCCCAGGGGTTCCAGCCCCAGCATTTT
-	TRBV2	TRBJ1-2	-	CASLEQAGRGYTF	TGTGCCAGCCTCGAACAGGCGGGCAGGGGCTACACCTTC